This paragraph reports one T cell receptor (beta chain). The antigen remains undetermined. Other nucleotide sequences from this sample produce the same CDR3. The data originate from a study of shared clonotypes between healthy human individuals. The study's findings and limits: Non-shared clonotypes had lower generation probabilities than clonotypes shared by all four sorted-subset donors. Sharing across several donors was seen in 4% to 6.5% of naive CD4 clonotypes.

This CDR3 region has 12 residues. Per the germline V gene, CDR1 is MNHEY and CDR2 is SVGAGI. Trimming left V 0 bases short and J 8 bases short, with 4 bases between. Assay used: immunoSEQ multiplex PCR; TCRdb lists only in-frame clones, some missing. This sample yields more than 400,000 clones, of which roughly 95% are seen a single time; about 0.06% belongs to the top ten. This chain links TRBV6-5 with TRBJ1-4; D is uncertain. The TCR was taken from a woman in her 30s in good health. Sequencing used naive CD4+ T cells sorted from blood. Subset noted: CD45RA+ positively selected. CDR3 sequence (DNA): TGTGCCAGCAGTTACTCAGGGGAAAAACTGTTTTTT. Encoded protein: CASSYSGEKLFF.